This record concerns one TCR beta chain sequence. Its antigen is currently unknown. This sample stems from a study of beta chain features in type 1 diabetes. Study observations and caveats: Reduced insertions and increased deletions marked VDJ junctions in type 1 diabetes patients.

CDR1 and CDR2 (germline): MNHEY, SVGAGI. V shed 7 bases, J shed 4 bases, and the junction held 7 bases outside the gene matches. CDR3 length: 13 residues. Every bit of the isolated RNA underwent reverse transcription, so sequencing read expressed TCRB transcripts. TCRdb's copy holds only in-frame clones and misses some; the assay was immunoSEQ multiplex PCR. The repertoire holds more than 350,000 clones, around 10% seen once, with around 0.05% in the top ten. This chain connects TRBV6-5 to TRBJ2-7; 7 positions match TRBD2. The sequenced sample was naive CD4+ T cells from blood. The clonotype was recovered from a young woman in good health. The CDR3 DNA sequence: TGTGCCAGCAAGATTACGGGAGGTTACGAGCAGTACTTC. Translated, it gives CASKITGGYEQYF.